This entry describes one T cell receptor beta chain. Its matching antigen is unknown. The sample belongs to a study of cytomegalovirus exposure and HLA in healthy donors. Study outcomes and limitations: In an earlier analysis, about 87% or about 30%: the productive usage of most TCR beta V segments.

Germline V CDR1 and CDR2: SGHNT, YYREEE (reference sequence). Trimming pared 3 bases from V and 10 bases from J, leaving 13 bases between. The CDR3 consists of 12 residues. Researchers ran the PCR with 60 Vbeta and 13 Jbeta primers. This table comes from immunoSEQ multiplex PCR, and its TCRdb copy is limited to in-frame clones, with some not included. This repertoire shows approximately 160,000 clones, around four fifths found once; its top ten account for about a tenth. The receptor was derived from a man aged 18 to 30 in good health and CMV-seropositive. What was sequenced was PBMCs. This sequence joins TRBV5-4 and TRBJ1-1; D not certain. CDR3 amino acids: CASSSYNNPAFF. The CDR3 DNA is TGTGCCAGCAGCTCCTATAATAATCCAGCTTTCTTT. Combining the CDR3 with reference TRBV5-4 and TRBJ1-1 gives the whole variable domain ETGVTQSPTHLIKTRGQQVTLRCSSQSGHNTVSWYQQALGQGPQFIFQYYREEENGRGNFPPRFSGLQFPNYSSELNVNALELDDSALYLCASSSYNNPAFFGQGTRLTVV.